Below, one TCR beta chain is given with its context. A read error may account for a junction end that differs from germline. The investigators amplified TCR beta CDR3 regions from RNA transcripts. During a first-round RT-PCR of the TCR CDR3, the HTBI primer set was used. TCRdb redid the calling of the multiplex PCR reads with MiXCR, one entry per CDR3 protein. The sample yields more than 550,000 distinct CDR3 sequences, 45% seen once. The sample belongs to a study of T cells in Graves' hyperthyroidism and ophthalmopathy. In germline, CDR1 is LNHNV, CDR2 YYDKDF (reference sequence). The CDR3 loop spans 16 amino acids.

Sample: peripheral blood or thyroid tissue (not recorded which). The TCR was taken from an adult man with Graves' disease, either hyperthyroidism or ophthalmopathy (not recorded which). The genes are TRBV15 and TRBJ2-2, with 9 bases fitting TRBD2. The CDR3 loop reads CASSQDGRGGAGELFF. The CDR3, as DNA: TGTGCCAGCAGCCAAGATGGGCGGGGGGGCGCCGGGGAGCTGTTTTTT.